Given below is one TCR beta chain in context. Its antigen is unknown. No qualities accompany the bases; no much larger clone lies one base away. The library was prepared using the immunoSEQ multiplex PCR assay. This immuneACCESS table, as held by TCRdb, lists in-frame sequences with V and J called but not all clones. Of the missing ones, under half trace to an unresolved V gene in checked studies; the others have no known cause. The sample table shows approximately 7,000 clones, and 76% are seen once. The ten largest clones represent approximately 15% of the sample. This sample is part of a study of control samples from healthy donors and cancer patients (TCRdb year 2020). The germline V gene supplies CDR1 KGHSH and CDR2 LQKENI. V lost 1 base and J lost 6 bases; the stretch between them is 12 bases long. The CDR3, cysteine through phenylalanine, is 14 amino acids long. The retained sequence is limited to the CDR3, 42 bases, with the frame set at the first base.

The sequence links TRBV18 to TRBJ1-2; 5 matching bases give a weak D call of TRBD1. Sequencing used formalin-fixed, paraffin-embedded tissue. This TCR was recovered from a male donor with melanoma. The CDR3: CASSPLTARDGYTF. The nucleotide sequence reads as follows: TGTGCCAGCTCACCACTGACAGCCAGGGATGGCTACACCTTC.